The rows below give T cell receptor beta chains drawn from one sample of a study of breast tumors, draining lymph nodes, adjacent tissues. One entry per CDR3 protein, called by TCRdb with MiXCR from the multiplex PCR reads. In the table there are 70,000 to 85,000 distinct CDR3 sequences, roughly 20% of which are singletons. Sequenced material: axillary lymph node tissue. The receptors originated from a female donor with breast cancer. Some clones in this sample may be carry-over from other donors' samples. CDR3s include the opening cysteine and the closing phenylalanine or tryptophan. The order of the fields is D gene, J gene, CDR3 length, clone size, V gene, CDR3 protein, CDR3 DNA. A D gene is named only where the DNA matches it firmly. Size is stated for part of the rows, as once, few or many counts, or as a class when the clone is expanded.

TRBD1,TRBJ2-2,13,many,TRBV29-1,CSAGQGNTGELFF,TGCAGCGCGGGACAGGGGAACACCGGGGAGCTGTTTTTT
.,TRBJ2-5,14,many,TRBV20-1,CSASPQGGAETQYF,TGCAGTGCTAGCCCCCAGGGGGGGGCAGAGACCCAGTACTTC
.,TRBJ2-5,15,many,TRBV4-3,CASSPLGQLQETQYF,TGCGCCAGCAGCCCCTTGGGGCAGCTCCAAGAGACCCAGTACTTC
.,TRBJ1-4,14,many,TRBV6-1,CASSVSRLNEKLFF,TGTGCCAGCAGTGTGAGTAGACTAAATGAAAAACTGTTTTTT
TRBD2,TRBJ2-4,17,.,TRBV4-1,CASSQDTAGAGKNIQYF,TGCGCCAGCAGCCAAGATACGGCGGGAGCTGGCAAAAACATTCAGTACTTC
.,TRBJ2-1,18,many,TRBV20-1,CSARGPQGPRSSYNEQFF,TGCAGTGCTAGAGGCCCCCAGGGTCCTCGGAGCTCCTACAATGAGCAGTTCTTC
TRBD1,TRBJ2-1,11,once,TRBV6-1,CASDRGNEQFF,TGTGCCAGCGACAGGGGGAATGAGCAGTTCTTC
TRBD2,TRBJ2-1,19,few,TRBV6-1,CASRRGFRDYKSSYNEQFF,TGTGCCAGCAGGAGAGGTTTCCGGGACTACAAGAGCTCCTACAATGAGCAGTTCTTC
.,TRBJ2-5,13,many,TRBV12-3/TRBV12-4,CASSSTGAETQYF,TGTGCCAGCAGTTCTACAGGTGCGGAGACCCAGTACTTC
.,TRBJ2-7,15,many,TRBV5-6,CASSLGGAGGYEQYF,TGTGCCAGCAGCTTGGGGGGGGCAGGGGGCTACGAGCAGTACTTC
TRBD1,TRBJ1-2,14,many,TRBV2,CAGQPGQGDYGYTF,TGTGCCGGACAACCGGGACAGGGGGACTATGGCTACACCTTC
.,TRBJ2-5,13,.,TRBV19,CASSMDFQETQYF,TGTGCCAGTAGTATGGACTTCCAAGAGACCCAGTACTTC
TRBD2,TRBJ2-1,15,many,TRBV12-3/TRBV12-4,CASSLRTSGYNEQFF,TGTGCCAGCAGCCTCAGGACTAGCGGCTACAATGAGCAGTTCTTC
.,TRBJ2-2,15,many,TRBV3-1,CASSQVAVNTGELFF,TGTGCCAGCAGCCAAGTTGCCGTGAACACCGGGGAGCTGTTTTTT
TRBD2,TRBJ2-3,23,many,TRBV5-1,CASSSSPGAGDESRTSDQDTQYF,TGCGCCAGCAGCTCCTCGCCTGGGGCAGGGGACGAATCTAGGACTAGCGACCAGGATACGCAGTATTTT
.,TRBJ2-1,15,many,TRBV15,CATSRGTDSYNEQFF,TGTGCCACCAGCAGAGGAACGGACTCATACAATGAGCAGTTCTTC
TRBD1,TRBJ1-6,15,many,TRBV7-2,CASSFGTGRRSPLHF,TGTGCCAGCAGCTTTGGGACAGGGCGGCGTTCACCCCTCCACTTT
.,TRBJ1-4,18,many,TRBV7-9,CASSPPNPRGGGYEKLFF,TGTGCCAGCAGCCCCCCCAACCCGCGGGGCGGAGGTTATGAAAAACTGTTTTTT
TRBD1,TRBJ1-5,13,few,TRBV29-1,CSAGQGSNQPQHF,TGCAGCGCCGGACAGGGGAGCAATCAGCCCCAGCATTTT
.,TRBJ1-4,15,many,TRBV5-4,CASSHRQEGREKLFF,TGTGCCAGCAGCCACCGACAGGAAGGGCGTGAAAAACTGTTTTTT
.,TRBJ2-7,13,many,TRBV29-1,CSVGRDNGNEQYF,TGCAGCGTTGGCCGGGATAATGGCAACGAGCAGTACTTC
TRBD1,TRBJ1-2,16,many,TRBV19,CASTPGQGRSNYGYTF,TGTGCCAGTACCCCGGGACAGGGGCGATCTAACTATGGCTACACCTTC
TRBD2,TRBJ2-5,14,many,TRBV28,CASSLGTNRETQYF,TGTGCCAGCAGTTTAGGGACTAATAGGGAGACCCAGTACTTC
.,TRBJ2-5,13,many,TRBV6-5,CASSYSGGKTQYF,TGTGCCAGCAGTTACAGTGGCGGAAAGACCCAGTACTTC
.,TRBJ2-7,15,many,TRBV5-5,CASSLLPASRYEQYF,TGTGCCAGCAGCTTGCTTCCGGCTAGTCGCTACGAGCAGTACTTC
.,TRBJ2-7,13,many,TRBV19,CASSIEGRYEQYF,TGTGCCAGTAGTATAGAAGGCAGATACGAGCAGTACTTC
TRBD1,TRBJ2-5,18,few,TRBV7-2,CASSSGTGGFFGQETQYF,TGTGCCAGCAGCTCCGGGACAGGGGGATTTTTTGGGCAAGAGACCCAGTACTTC
.,TRBJ2-1,13,few,TRBV6-2/TRBV6-3,CASSRSAYNEQFF,TGTGCCAGCAGCCGGTCGGCCTACAATGAGCAGTTCTTC
TRBD2,TRBJ2-7,15,many,TRBV6-2/TRBV6-3,CASSYLAGGNYEQYF,TGTGCCAGCAGTTATCTAGCGGGAGGAAACTACGAGCAGTACTTC
.,TRBJ2-1,15,.,TRBV19,CASKMGPARKDEQFF,TGTGCCAGTAAGATGGGACCAGCGCGGAAAGATGAGCAGTTCTTC
TRBD1,TRBJ2-7,15,many,TRBV19,CASSTPGQGSYEQYF,TGTGCCAGTAGTACCCCGGGACAGGGGTCCTACGAGCAGTACTTC
.,TRBJ1-5,14,many,TRBV5-1,CASSLAGGNQPQHF,TGTGCCAGCAGCTTAGCGGGGGGGAATCAGCCCCAGCATTTT
TRBD1,TRBJ2-3,16,many,TRBV20-1,CSARRQGLVVSDTQYF,TGCAGTGCTAGAAGACAGGGGTTGGTAGTTTCAGATACGCAGTATTTT
.,TRBJ2-3,15,many,TRBV19,CASSMNRVAADTQYF,TGTGCCAGTAGTATGAACAGGGTTGCGGCAGATACGCAGTATTTT
.,TRBJ2-7,14,many,TRBV10-2,CASSEDGILYEQYF,TGCGCCAGCAGTGAAGATGGTATTCTCTACGAGCAGTACTTC
.,TRBJ1-5,16,many,TRBV5-5,CASSLEGLRGDQPQHF,TGTGCCAGCAGCTTGGAGGGGCTCAGGGGCGATCAGCCCCAGCATTTT
.,TRBJ1-6,15,many,TRBV6-5,CASSYGDGYNSPLHF,TGTGCCAGCAGTTACGGAGACGGCTATAATTCACCCCTCCACTTT
.,TRBJ1-6,16,many,TRBV6-1,CASSEALGGGGSPLHF,TGTGCCAGCAGTGAAGCCCTCGGAGGGGGTGGATCACCCCTCCACTTT
.,TRBJ1-1,13,.,TRBV7-2,CASSLVKGTEAFF,TGTGCCAGCAGCTTAGTTAAGGGCACTGAAGCTTTCTTT
TRBD1,TRBJ1-2,14,many,TRBV7-2,CASSLGQGNYGYTF,TGTGCCAGCAGCTTAGGACAGGGTAACTATGGCTACACCTTC
.,TRBJ2-7,14,many,TRBV12-5,CASGGVERKGEQYF,TGTGCTAGTGGTGGTGTAGAAAGAAAGGGCGAGCAGTACTTC
.,TRBJ1-6,15,many,TRBV5-1,CASSSQQGSISPLHF,TGCGCCAGCAGCTCCCAACAGGGATCGATTTCACCCCTCCACTTT
.,TRBJ2-6,14,many,TRBV6-1,CASSGGAGANVLTF,TGTGCCAGCAGTGGAGGGGCTGGGGCCAACGTCCTGACTTTC
TRBD2,TRBJ2-1,16,many,TRBV4-2,CASSRGTSGSTGEQFF,TGTGCCAGCAGCCGGGGGACTAGCGGGAGTACCGGTGAGCAGTTCTTC
TRBD2,TRBJ2-3,14,many,TRBV20-1,CSAIGLAVRDTQYF,TGCAGTGCTATCGGGCTAGCGGTGCGCGATACGCAGTATTTT
.,TRBJ1-6,16,many,TRBV6-1,CASSPRTPSYNSPLHF,TGTGCCAGCAGTCCTCGGACACCCTCCTATAATTCACCCCTCCACTTT
.,TRBJ2-7,14,many,TRBV20-1,CSARDWNRVYEQYF,TGCAGTGCTAGAGATTGGAACAGGGTCTACGAGCAGTACTTC